This record covers a single T cell receptor (beta chain). Its antigen is undetermined. The sample is drawn from a study of shared clonotypes between healthy human individuals. Study-wide points: Unshared clonotypes carried lower generation probabilities than those common to all four donors. At large depth, rarefaction still showed sorted-subset sequencing to be incomplete.

Per germline, CDR1 MNHEY and CDR2 SMNVEV (reference sequence). Trimming took off 5 bases at V and 1 base at J, with 11 bases between the two ends. This CDR3 has 14 amino acids. In the authors' methods: Because ImmunoSEQ provided only junction sequences with no quality scores, the filtering differed. Using immunoSEQ multiplex PCR, the repertoire was profiled, and TCRdb retains in-frame clones only, with some absent. The V and J calls and clone size were taken over from that table, and D and trimming were inferred from the DNA. The sample consists of approximately 740,000 clones, nearly 95% of them appearing once. Naive CD8 cells were CD45RO-negative, positively selected for CCR7, excluding terminally differentiated effector memory CD45RA+ cells.

Sequenced: naive CD8+ T cells sorted from blood. The V and J genes are TRBV27 and TRBJ2-5; D not certain. The origin of this receptor is a young man in good health. For the CDR3, the DNA is TGTGCCAGCAGTCGACGGTCTGCCCAAGAGACCCAGTACTTC. Encoded protein: CASSRRSAQETQYF.